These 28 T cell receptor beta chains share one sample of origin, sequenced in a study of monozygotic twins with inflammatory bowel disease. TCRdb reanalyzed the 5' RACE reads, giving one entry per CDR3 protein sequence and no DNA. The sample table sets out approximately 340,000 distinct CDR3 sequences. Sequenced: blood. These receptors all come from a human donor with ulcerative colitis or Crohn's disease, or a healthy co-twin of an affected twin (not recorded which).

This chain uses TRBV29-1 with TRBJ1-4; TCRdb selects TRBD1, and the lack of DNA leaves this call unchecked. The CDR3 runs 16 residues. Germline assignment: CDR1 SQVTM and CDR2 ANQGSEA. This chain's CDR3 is CSVAEQGFSPNEKLFF.

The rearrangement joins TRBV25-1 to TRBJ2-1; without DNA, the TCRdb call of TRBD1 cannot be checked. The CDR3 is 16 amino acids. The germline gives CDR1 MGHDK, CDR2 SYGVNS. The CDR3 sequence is CASSEPGDISYNEQFF.

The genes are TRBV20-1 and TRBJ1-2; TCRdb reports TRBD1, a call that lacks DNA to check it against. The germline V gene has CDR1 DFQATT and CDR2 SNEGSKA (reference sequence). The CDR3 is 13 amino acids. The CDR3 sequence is CSARDRENYGYTF.

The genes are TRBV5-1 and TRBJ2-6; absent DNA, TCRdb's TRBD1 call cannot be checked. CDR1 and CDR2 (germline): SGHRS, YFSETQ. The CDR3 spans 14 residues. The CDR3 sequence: CASRQGTGANVLTF.

CDR3 residues: CASGLTGNQPQHF. The chain is built from TRBV6-2 or TRBV6-3 and TRBJ1-5; the D call from TCRdb, TRBD1, cannot be confirmed without DNA. This CDR3 is 13 amino acids long. CDR1 is MNHEY, CDR2 SVGEGT, per germline.

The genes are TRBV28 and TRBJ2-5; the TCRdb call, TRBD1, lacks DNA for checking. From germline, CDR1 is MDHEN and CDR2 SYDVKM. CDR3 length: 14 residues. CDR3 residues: CASCRSRGRETQYF.

CDR3 amino acids: CASSSTGLARSGELFF. The V call is TRBV5-1, the J call TRBJ2-2; TCRdb reports TRBD2, a call that lacks DNA to check it against. CDR3 length: 16 residues. Germline loops: CDR1 SGHRS, CDR2 YFSETQ.

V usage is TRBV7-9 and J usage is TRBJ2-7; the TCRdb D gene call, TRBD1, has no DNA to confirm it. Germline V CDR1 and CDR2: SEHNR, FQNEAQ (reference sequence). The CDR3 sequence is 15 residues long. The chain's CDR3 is CASTEKTGNSHEQYF. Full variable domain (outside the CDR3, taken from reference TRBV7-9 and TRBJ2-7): DTGVSQNPRHKITKRGQNVTFRCDPISEHNRLYWYRQTLGQGPEFLTYFQNEAQLEKSRLLSDRFSAERPKGSFSTLEIQRTEQGDSAMYLCASTEKTGNSHEQYFGPGTRLTVT.

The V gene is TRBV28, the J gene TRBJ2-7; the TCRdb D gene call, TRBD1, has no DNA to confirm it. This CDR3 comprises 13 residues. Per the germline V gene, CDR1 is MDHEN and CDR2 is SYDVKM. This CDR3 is CASCRGSSYEQYF.

CDR3: CASQLGSANTGELFF. The chain employs TRBV2 and TRBJ2-2. Germline CDR1 and CDR2: SNHLY and FYNNEI. The CDR3 runs 15 residues.

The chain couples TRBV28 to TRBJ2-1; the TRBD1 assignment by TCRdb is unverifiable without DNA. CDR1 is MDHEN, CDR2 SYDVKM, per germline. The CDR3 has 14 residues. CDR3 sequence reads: CASRWAGSWNEQFF.

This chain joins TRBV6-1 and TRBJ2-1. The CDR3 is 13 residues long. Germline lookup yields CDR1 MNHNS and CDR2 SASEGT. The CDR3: CASSEESWTQAFF.

CDR3 in amino acids: CASSLGAGAHYGYTF. V usage is TRBV7-2 and J usage is TRBJ1-2; TCRdb indicates TRBD1, and absent DNA this call remains unverified. The CDR3 has 15 residues. Germline CDR1 and CDR2: SGHTA and FQGNSA.

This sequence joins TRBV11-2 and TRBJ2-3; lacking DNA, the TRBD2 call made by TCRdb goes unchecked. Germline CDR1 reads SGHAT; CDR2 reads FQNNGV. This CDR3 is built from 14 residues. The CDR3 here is CASNRLVRTDTQYF. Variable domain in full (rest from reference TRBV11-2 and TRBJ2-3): EAGVAQSPRYKIIEKRQSVAFWCNPISGHATLYWYQQILGQGPKLLIQFQNNGVVDDSQLPKDRFSAERLKGVDSTLKIQPAKLEDSAVYLCASNRLVRTDTQYFGPGTRLTVL.

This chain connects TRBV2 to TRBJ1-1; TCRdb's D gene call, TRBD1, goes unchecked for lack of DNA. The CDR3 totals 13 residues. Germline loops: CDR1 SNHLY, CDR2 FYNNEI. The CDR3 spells CASKEGGVSEAFF.

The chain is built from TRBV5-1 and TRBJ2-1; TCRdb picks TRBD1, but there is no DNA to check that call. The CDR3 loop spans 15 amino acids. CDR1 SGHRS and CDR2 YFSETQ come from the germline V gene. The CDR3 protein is CASSSGMSTFDEQFF.

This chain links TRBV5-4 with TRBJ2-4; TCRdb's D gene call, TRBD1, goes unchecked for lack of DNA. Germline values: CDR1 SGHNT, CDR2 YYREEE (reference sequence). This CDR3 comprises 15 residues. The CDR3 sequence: CASSGDGVSKNIQYF.

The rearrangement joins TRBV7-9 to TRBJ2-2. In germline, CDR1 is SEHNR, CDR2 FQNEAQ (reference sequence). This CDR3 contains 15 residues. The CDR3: CASSLEGPALGELFF. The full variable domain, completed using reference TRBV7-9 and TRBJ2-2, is DTGVSQNPRHKITKRGQNVTFRCDPISEHNRLYWYRQTLGQGPEFLTYFQNEAQLEKSRLLSDRFSAERPKGSFSTLEIQRTEQGDSAMYLCASSLEGPALGELFFGEGSRLTVL.

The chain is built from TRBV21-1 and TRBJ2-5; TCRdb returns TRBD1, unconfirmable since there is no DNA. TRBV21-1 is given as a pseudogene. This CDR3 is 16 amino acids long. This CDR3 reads CASSKETGGLAETQYF.

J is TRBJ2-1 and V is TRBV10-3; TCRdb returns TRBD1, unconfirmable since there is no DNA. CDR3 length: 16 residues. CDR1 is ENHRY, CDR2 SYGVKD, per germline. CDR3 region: CAISGGSRTYYNEQFF.

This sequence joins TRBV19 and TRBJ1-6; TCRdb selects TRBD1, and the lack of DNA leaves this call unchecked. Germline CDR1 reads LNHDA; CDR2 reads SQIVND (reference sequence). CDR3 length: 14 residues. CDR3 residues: CASTDRGLVSPLHF.

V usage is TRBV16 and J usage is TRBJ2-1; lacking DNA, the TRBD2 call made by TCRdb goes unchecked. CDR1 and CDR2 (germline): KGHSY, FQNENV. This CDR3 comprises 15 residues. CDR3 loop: CASSQYKAGYNEQFF.

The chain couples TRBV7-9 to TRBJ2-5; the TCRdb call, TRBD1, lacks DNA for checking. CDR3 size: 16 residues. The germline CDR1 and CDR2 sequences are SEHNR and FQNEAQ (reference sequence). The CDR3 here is CASSPGGSGFGETQYF.

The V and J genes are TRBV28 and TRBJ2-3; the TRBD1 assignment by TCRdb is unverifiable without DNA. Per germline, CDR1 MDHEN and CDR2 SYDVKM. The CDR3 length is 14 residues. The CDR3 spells CASTLRWGPDTQYF. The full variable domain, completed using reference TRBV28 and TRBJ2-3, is DVKVTQSSRYLVKRTGEKVFLECVQDMDHENMFWYRQDPGLGLRLIYFSYDVKMKEKGDIPEGYSVSREKKERFSLILESASTNQTSMYLCASTLRWGPDTQYFGPGTRLTVL.

The CDR3 sequence is CASSPLAGGYTDTQYF. The rearrangement uses TRBV11-2 and TRBJ2-3; TCRdb's D gene call, TRBD2, goes unchecked for lack of DNA. CDR3 length equals 16 residues. Germline V gene sequence: CDR1 SGHAT, CDR2 FQNNGV. Supplemented by reference TRBV11-2 and TRBJ2-3, the full variable domain reads EAGVAQSPRYKIIEKRQSVAFWCNPISGHATLYWYQQILGQGPKLLIQFQNNGVVDDSQLPKDRFSAERLKGVDSTLKIQPAKLEDSAVYLCASSPLAGGYTDTQYFGPGTRLTVL.

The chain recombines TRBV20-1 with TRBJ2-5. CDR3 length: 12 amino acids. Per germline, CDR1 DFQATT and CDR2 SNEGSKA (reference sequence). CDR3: CSASHGRETQYF.

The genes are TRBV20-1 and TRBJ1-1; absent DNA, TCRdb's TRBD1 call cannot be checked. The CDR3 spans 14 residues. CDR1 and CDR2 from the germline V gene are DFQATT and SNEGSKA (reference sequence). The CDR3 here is CSAPDSVGNTEAFF.

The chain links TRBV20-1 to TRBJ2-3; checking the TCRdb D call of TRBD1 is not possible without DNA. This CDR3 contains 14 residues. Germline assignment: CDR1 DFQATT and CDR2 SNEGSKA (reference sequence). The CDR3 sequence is CSATPGQGGDTQYF.